This T cell receptor (beta chain) was recovered during a study of beta chain features in type 1 diabetes. General study results and limits: There was a possibility that cDNA sequencing over-represented cells with high TCR expression. Relative to healthy donors, patients appeared to have naive, central memory and Treg TCRB repertoires that were more similar.

The study reverse transcribed the entire isolated RNA, so it sequenced expressed TCRB transcripts. Naive, central memory and regulatory T cell samples yielded approximately 3.3 million reads on average. Sequencing used immunoSEQ multiplex PCR; TCRdb keeps in-frame clones, though not all of them. This table has 850,000 to 900,000 clones, 15% to 20% appearing once. Cells sorted by CD45RO/CCR7/CD25/CD127/CD95/CD27 comprised CD4+ naive, central memory, regulatory and stem cell-like memory cells. Of note for this clone: Its target is unknown.

This CDR3 comprises 16 residues. Germline-derived CDR1 and CDR2 are MNHEY and SVGAGI. After removal of 2 bases from V and 4 bases from J, the junction contained 6 bases not matched to a gene. The receptor was isolated from a young woman in good health. This chain joins TRBV6-5 and TRBJ2-5; 11 bases align to TRBD2. The sample comprised naive CD4+ T cells from blood. The CDR3 protein is CASSYTGLAGGETQYF. The CDR3 DNA is TGTGCCAGCAGTTACACCGGGCTAGCGGGAGGAGAGACCCAGTACTTC.